These 28 T cell receptor beta chains were all obtained from the same sample, sequenced in a study of cytomegalovirus exposure and HLA in healthy donors. The primer mix had 60 Vbeta and 13 Jbeta primers. The method was immunoSEQ multiplex PCR; TCRdb's version includes in-frame clones alone and lacks a portion of them. The sample lists tens of thousands of clones, 82% seen once, with 3.8% in the top ten. Material: PBMCs. These receptors originate from a man aged 45-65 years in good health and CMV-seronegative.

The chain recombines TRBV5-4 with TRBJ2-7, with 7 nucleotides matching TRBD1. The ends lost 0 bases at V and 3 bases at J; junction bases unmatched: 3. The CDR3 totals 14 residues. CDR1 and CDR2 (germline): SGHNT, YYREEE (reference sequence). In DNA form, the CDR3 reads TGTGCCAGCAGCTTGGACAGGGGCTTCTACGAGCAGTACTTC. Translated: CASSLDRGFYEQYF.

The genes are TRBV30 and TRBJ2-5; 8 bases agree with TRBD1. The germline V gene encodes CDR1 GTSNPN and CDR2 SVGIG (reference sequence). The junction had 18 bases not matched to a gene; V was cut back by 7 bases and J by 5 bases. This CDR3 region has 16 residues. Written as DNA, the CDR3 is TGTGCCTTCCGTTTGGGGCAGGGGGCTGGGAGGGAGACCCAGTACTTC. Amino acid sequence: CAFRLGQGAGRETQYF.

The gene calls are TRBV2 and TRBJ2-1; TRBD2 aligns across 11 bases. CDR1 and CDR2 (germline): SNHLY, FYNNEI. The CDR3 runs 17 residues. Trimming cost V 3 bases and J 6 bases; bases outside gene matches: 10. As DNA, the CDR3 is TGTGCCAGCAGTGAGTTAGCGGGAGGGGGTTTATTCAATGAGCAGTTCTTC. Protein product: CASSELAGGGLFNEQFF.

V is TRBV13 and J is TRBJ1-2, with TRBD1 matching 7 bases. Trimming removed 5 bases from V and 2 bases from J; junction bases left unmatched: 8. Germline V gene sequence: CDR1 PRHDT, CDR2 FYEKMQ (reference sequence). This CDR3 has 15 amino acids. The CDR3: CASSDRQGPNYGYTF. CDR3 in DNA: TGTGCCAGCAGCGATAGACAGGGCCCCAACTATGGCTACACCTTC.

The chain joins TRBV5-6 to TRBJ2-2; 11 nucleotides line up with TRBD1. CDR1 is SGHDT and CDR2 is YYEEEE in the germline V gene. The V gene end was trimmed by 4 bases and the J gene end by 6 bases; junction bases not matched to a gene: 5. The CDR3 sequence is 15 residues long. The CDR3 loop is CASSPDRGLSGELFF. CDR3 nucleotides: TGTGCCAGCAGCCCGGACAGGGGGCTGTCCGGGGAGCTGTTTTTT.

The V gene is TRBV4-3, the J gene TRBJ1-3, with a tentative D call TRBD1 (6 bases). CDR1 LGHNA and CDR2 YSLEER come from the germline V gene. The germline V and J ends were trimmed by 4 bases and 0 bases, with 13 bases remaining between them. The CDR3 is made up of 16 amino acids. The CDR3 sequence is CASSPTTGSSGNTIYF. The CDR3 DNA follows: TGCGCCAGCAGCCCGACTACAGGGAGCTCTGGAAACACCATATATTTT.

This clone was detected ten times or more. The V gene is TRBV5-4, the J gene TRBJ2-2; D perhaps matches TRBD1 (6 bases). V lost 3 bases and J lost 4, with 19 bases in between. Germline V gene data show CDR1 as SGHNT and CDR2 as YYREEE (reference sequence). The CDR3 is 17 amino acids. The CDR3 DNA is TGTGCCAGCAGCTCGGGCAACAGGGAAAAACGCACCGGGGAGCTGTTTTTT. Translating gives CASSSGNREKRTGELFF.

This chain uses TRBV11-3 with TRBJ2-1; D remains ambiguous. The CDR3 is made up of 13 amino acids. Trimming pared 3 bases from V and 5 bases from J, leaving 8 bases between. CDR1 is SGHNT and CDR2 is YENEEA in the germline V gene. The CDR3 bases are TGTGCCAGCAGCTTTATCAGCGACAATGAGCAGTTCTTC. It codes for CASSFISDNEQFF.

The V gene is TRBV6-6, the J gene TRBJ2-2, with 8 bases matching TRBD1. Trimming at V came to 10 bases and at J to 3 bases, leaving 10 bases not matched to a gene. The length of the CDR3 is 15 residues. Looked up from germline, CDR1 is MNHNY and CDR2 is SVGAGI (reference sequence). CDR3 amino acids: CATTGTGSYTGELFF. CDR3 nucleotides: TGTGCCACTACCGGGACAGGAAGCTACACCGGGGAGCTGTTTTTT.

V gene TRBV5-1 combines with J gene TRBJ1-2; D is possibly TRBD1 (6 bases). Between the trimmed V and J ends, which lost 1 base and 6 bases, there was a span of 10 bases. Germline-derived CDR1 and CDR2 are SGHRS and YFSETQ. The CDR3 has 13 amino acids. The CDR3, as DNA: TGCGCCAGCAGCTTGTTAGCAGGGGATGGCTACACCTTC. Its protein product is CASSLLAGDGYTF.

This clone appeared a single time. The V and J genes are TRBV5-1 and TRBJ2-3; D gene unclear. This CDR3 is 13 amino acids long. V lost 0 bases and J 6 bases, leaving 8 bases between the germline ends. Germline CDR1 and CDR2: SGHRS and YFSETQ. This chain's CDR3 is CASSLDFADTQYF. CDR3 DNA sequence: TGCGCCAGCAGCTTGGACTTTGCCGATACGCAGTATTTT.

The chain uses TRBV5-1 and TRBJ1-2; the match to TRBD1 covers 7 bases. From germline, CDR1 is SGHRS and CDR2 YFSETQ. This CDR3 region has 15 residues. The V gene end was trimmed by 4 bases and the J gene end by 5 bases; junction bases not matched to a gene: 11. The CDR3 region has the DNA TGCGCCAGCAGCGTAACCCAGGGGGTTGGGTATGGCTACACCTTC. Translation: CASSVTQGVGYGYTF.

The chain has TRBV7-3 and TRBJ1-1, with TRBD1 matching 9 bases. The CDR3 runs 17 residues. CDR1 SGHTA and CDR2 FQGTGA come from the germline V gene. J lost 0 bases, V lost 5 bases, and 10 bases had no gene match. CDR3 amino acids: CASSPGQGRSMNTEAFF. The CDR3 region has the DNA TGTGCCAGCAGCCCGGGACAGGGAAGAAGCATGAACACTGAAGCTTTCTTT.

This chain links TRBV29-1 with TRBJ2-3, with no clear D. The CDR3 extends over 12 amino acids. The germline V gene encodes CDR1 SQVTM and CDR2 ANQGSEA. Trimming shortened V by 6 bases and J by 2 bases, and 9 bases separated the two germline ends. CDR3 loop: CSVKHPTDTQYF. The CDR3 coding sequence is TGCAGCGTAAAACACCCCACAGATACGCAGTATTTT.

The chain uses TRBV7-3 and TRBJ2-3; 7 bases line up with TRBD2. After removal of 5 bases from V and 4 bases from J, the junction contained 9 bases not matched to a gene. CDR1 is SGHTA, CDR2 FQGTGA, per germline. The CDR3 has 15 amino acids. The DNA of the CDR3 is TGTGCCAGCAGCGCCCTAGCGGAGGTGGCAGATACGCAGTATTTT. Protein product: CASSALAEVADTQYF.

The chain has TRBV9 and TRBJ1-5; D is unresolved. This CDR3 has 14 amino acids. The germline V gene has CDR1 SGDLS and CDR2 YYNGEE. V lost 3 bases and J lost 2, with 9 bases in between. The CDR3 loop is CASSEYGGNQPQHF. CDR3 coding DNA: TGTGCCAGCAGCGAATACGGGGGCAATCAGCCCCAGCATTTT.

The chain joins TRBV29-1 to TRBJ2-7; TRBD2 aligns across 10 bases. CDR1 and CDR2 (germline): SQVTM, ANQGSEA. This CDR3 is 12 amino acids long. Germline trimming cut 4 bases from V and 7 bases from J; bases unmatched to any gene: 4. The CDR3 coding sequence is TGCAGCGTTGGACCGGGACTAGCGGAGCAGTACTTC. This sequence encodes CSVGPGLAEQYF.

This clone was seen more than once but under ten times. The chain couples TRBV4-2 to TRBJ2-3; 11 bases line up with TRBD1. The CDR3 runs 16 residues. Germline V gene data show CDR1 as LGHNA and CDR2 as YNFKEQ. J lost 6 bases, V lost 4 bases, and 9 bases had no gene match. CDR3 residues: CASSLGGQGARDTQYF. CDR3 bases: TGTGCCAGCAGCCTCGGAGGACAGGGGGCGCGGGATACGCAGTATTTT.

This clone has only a few counts. The chain links TRBV7-9 to TRBJ2-7; 8 bases are a match to TRBD2. CDR1 is SEHNR, CDR2 FQNEAQ, per germline (reference sequence). This CDR3 spans 15 amino acids. The V gene end was trimmed by 7 bases and the J gene end by 3 bases; junction bases not matched to a gene: 11. CDR3: CASTKTGTRGYEQYF. In DNA, the CDR3 is TGTGCCAGCACCAAAACCGGGACTAGGGGCTACGAGCAGTACTTC. The variable domain in full, with the rest retrieved from reference TRBV7-9 and TRBJ2-7, is DTGVSQNPRHKITKRGQNVTFRCDPISEHNRLYWYRQTLGQGPEFLTYFQNEAQLEKSRLLSDRFSAERPKGSFSTLEIQRTEQGDSAMYLCASTKTGTRGYEQYFGPGTRLTVT.

This clone was detected only a few times. CDR3: CASSPRTGGNTEAFF. CDR3 in DNA: TGCGCCAGCAGCCCGAGGACAGGCGGGAACACTGAAGCTTTCTTT. The rearrangement links TRBV5-1 to TRBJ1-1; 7 bases are shared with TRBD1. The CDR3 length is 15 residues. The J segment lost 1 base and the V segment lost 4 bases, leaving 7 bases of the junction unmatched. CDR1 is SGHRS, CDR2 YFSETQ, per germline. Supplemented by reference TRBV5-1 and TRBJ1-1, the full variable domain reads KAGVTQTPRYLIKTRGQQVTLSCSPISGHRSVSWYQQTPGQGLQFLFEYFSETQRNKGNFPGRFSGRQFSNSRSEMNVSTLELGDSALYLCASSPRTGGNTEAFFGQGTRLTVV.

The J gene is TRBJ2-2, the V gene TRBV7-2; a weak D match, TRBD1 (5 bases). The germline V and J ends were trimmed by 5 bases and 1 base, with 14 bases remaining between them. Germline values: CDR1 SGHTA, CDR2 FQGNSA. There are 16 residues in the CDR3. The CDR3 nucleotides are TGTGCCAGCAGCCTATTCAGGGTCGGGAACACCGGGGAGCTGTTTTTT. This sequence encodes CASSLFRVGNTGELFF.

Here the CDR3 DNA reads TGTGCCACCCGGGGGAGCTCTGGAAACACCATATATTTT. Its translation: CATRGSSGNTIYF. The V and J genes are TRBV6-6 and TRBJ1-3, with D possibly TRBD1 on 5 matching bases. Germline CDR1 is MNHNY and CDR2 is SVGAGI (reference sequence). V lost 10 bases and J lost 0, with 10 bases in between. The CDR3 loop spans 13 amino acids.

This chain uses TRBV9 with TRBJ1-2; 7 nucleotides match TRBD1. V lost 3 bases to trimming and J lost 2 bases; unmatched junction nucleotides: 7. This CDR3 region has 15 residues. CDR1 and CDR2 from the germline V gene are SGDLS and YYNGEE. The CDR3 nucleotides are TGTGCCAGCAGCGCAAAAAGGGACAGCAACTATGGCTACACCTTC. Encoded protein: CASSAKRDSNYGYTF.

V usage is TRBV4-2 and J usage is TRBJ2-7; D unclear. The CDR3 sequence is 14 residues long. From germline, CDR1 is LGHNA and CDR2 YNFKEQ. Trimming took off 2 bases at V and 3 bases at J, with 11 bases between the two ends. CDR3 coding DNA: TGTGCCAGCAGCCAACGTGAGGAATTCTACGAGCAGTACTTC. Its protein is CASSQREEFYEQYF.

The chain combines TRBV10-3 with TRBJ2-3, with 9 bases that match TRBD2. Germline CDR1 and CDR2: ENHRY and SYGVKD. Unmatched junction bases numbered 6, after V lost 11 bases and J lost 0 bases. CDR3 length: 14 amino acids. The CDR3 coding sequence is TGTGCCTCCCGTAGCGGGAGAAGCACAGATACGCAGTATTTT. Translated: CASRSGRSTDTQYF.

This chain links TRBV30 with TRBJ2-1; the match to TRBD2 covers 7 bases. V shed 3 bases and J 9 bases; nucleotides not matched to a gene: 14. This CDR3 is built from 15 residues. CDR1 is GTSNPN, CDR2 SVGIG, per germline (reference sequence). The CDR3 bases are TGTGCCTGGAGGGAGGTAGCGGGCCAGGAGGGTGAGCAGTTCTTC. This gives the protein CAWREVAGQEGEQFF.

This clone was counted a few times. The gene calls are TRBV29-1 and TRBJ2-3; the D gene is possibly TRBD1 (5 bases). The length of the CDR3 is 13 residues. Trimming cost V 4 bases and J 2 bases, with 10 bases left between them. Germline V lookup: CDR1 SQVTM, CDR2 ANQGSEA. CDR3 sequence (DNA): TGCAGCGTTGTGGGCAGGGTCACAGATACGCAGTATTTT. Amino acids: CSVVGRVTDTQYF.

This clone was recorded a few times. V is TRBV6-1 and J is TRBJ1-1; a possible D gene is TRBD1 (6 bases). Trimming pared 4 bases from V and 3 bases from J, leaving 15 bases between. The CDR3 is 15 amino acids. CDR1 MNHNS and CDR2 SASEGT come from the germline V gene. CDR3 sequence reads: CASSGGGGEDTEAFF. In nucleotides, the CDR3 is TGTGCCAGCAGTGGGGGTGGGGGCGAAGACACTGAAGCTTTCTTT.